Listed here is a single T cell receptor beta chain. Profiled with immunoSEQ multiplex PCR; TCRdb holds only in-frame clones, not every one. The sample records about 380,000 clones, roughly 86% being singletons. This entry is derived from a study of blood T cell repertoires in COVID-19. V lost 1 base and J 4 bases, leaving 7 bases between the germline ends. Germline V gene lookup returns CDR1 LNHNV and CDR2 YYDKDF (reference sequence). The CDR3 spans 13 residues. The chain couples TRBV15 to TRBJ1-2, with D uncertain. Sequencing was carried out using PBMCs or T cells enriched from blood (not recorded which). The sequence derives from a man younger than 45 who had recovered from COVID-19. CDR3: CATSRARVYGYTF. CDR3 bases: TGTGCCACCAGCAGAGCACGGGTCTATGGCTACACCTTC.